Below, 8 T cell receptor beta chains from the same sample are listed, as sequenced in a study of blood T cell repertoires in COVID-19. TCRdb's table, derived via immunoSEQ multiplex PCR, lists solely in-frame clones and lacks some. This sample carries roughly 130,000 clones, 79% of them seen once, and the ten largest clones take roughly 4.9%. The source material was peripheral blood. The receptors stem from a woman aged 65 to 85 with COVID-19, enrolled during active disease.

Here the CDR3 reads CASSLTGWGRDGYTF. The CDR3 bases are TGTGCCAGCAGTTTGACAGGGTGGGGTCGCGATGGCTACACCTTC. The gene calls are TRBV27 and TRBJ1-2, with 7 bases fitting TRBD1. After removal of 3 bases from V and 6 bases from J, the junction contained 10 bases not matched to a gene. The germline V gene encodes CDR1 MNHEY and CDR2 SMNVEV (reference sequence). This CDR3 has 15 amino acids.

The genes are TRBV30 and TRBJ2-7; 7 bases align to TRBD1. The CDR3 is 14 amino acids. With V trimmed by 3 bases and J by 6 bases, 11 bases remained unmatched. Germline V lookup: CDR1 GTSNPN, CDR2 SVGIG (reference sequence). The DNA of the CDR3 is TGTGCCTGGAGCTTACGGGACAGATCAAGCGAGCAGTACTTC. This encodes CAWSLRDRSSEQYF.

This clone was seen a handful of times. The junction departs from the called germline gene at one end, perhaps through a read error. The chain uses TRBV19 and TRBJ1-4, with D possibly being TRBD1 (5 bases). This CDR3 comprises 15 residues. Germline CDR1 reads LNHDA; CDR2 reads SQIVND (reference sequence). CDR3 DNA: TGTGCCAGTAGTATTCTCCGGGGGGTCCCGTTGAACTTGGTTTTT. Translation: CASSILRGVPLNLVF. Filled out from reference TRBV19 and TRBJ1-4, the complete variable domain reads DGGITQSPKYLFRKEGQNVTLSCEQNLNHDAMYWYRQDPGQGLRLIYYSQIVNDFQKGDIAEGYSVSREKKESFPLTVTSAQKNPTAFYLCASSILRGVPLNLVFGSGTQLSVL.

The chain recombines TRBV5-6 with TRBJ1-1; D is perhaps TRBD1 (5 bases). Germline V gene lookup returns CDR1 SGHDT and CDR2 YYEEEE. The CDR3 runs 13 residues. With 2 bases removed from V and 6 bases from J, the gap between germline ends came to 11 bases. As DNA, the CDR3 is TGTGCCAGCAGCTTCGGGGGGAAGGCTGAAGCTTTCTTT. This sequence encodes CASSFGGKAEAFF.

The rearrangement links TRBV20-1 to TRBJ1-1; D is undetermined. CDR3 length equals 14 residues. From germline, CDR1 is DFQATT and CDR2 SNEGSKA (reference sequence). V dropped 3 bases and J dropped 4 bases, with 15 bases sitting between them. The CDR3 sequence: CSASFGEWSTEAFF. The CDR3 DNA follows: TGCAGTGCTAGTTTCGGGGAATGGAGCACTGAAGCTTTCTTT.

This clone has a single count. The V gene is TRBV11-2, the J gene TRBJ2-5, with 11 positions matching TRBD2. J was trimmed by 4 bases and V by 1 base; bases with no gene match: 11. Germline V gene data show CDR1 as SGHAT and CDR2 as FQNNGV. The CDR3 spans 18 residues. The CDR3 sequence: CASSLGGSGGARGETQYF. In DNA, the CDR3 is TGTGCCAGCAGCTTAGGAGGTAGCGGGGGGGCACGGGGAGAGACCCAGTACTTC.

V is TRBV5-5 and J is TRBJ1-1, with a weak D call TRBD1 (5 bases). The CDR3 consists of 15 residues. The V end was cut by 4 bases, the J end by 1 base, with 14 bases between. The germline gives CDR1 SGHKS, CDR2 YYEKEE (reference sequence). In DNA, the CDR3 is TGTGCCAGCAGCCCCTGGGACTTTTCGAACACTGAAGCTTTCTTT. This gives the protein CASSPWDFSNTEAFF.

V is TRBV4-2 and J is TRBJ1-2; D not resolved. This CDR3 spans 12 amino acids. Trimming took 0 bases from V and 8 from J, leaving 7 bases between them. Germline values: CDR1 LGHNA, CDR2 YNFKEQ. Here the CDR3 DNA reads TGTGCCAGCAGCCAAGATTCGGGGGGCTACACCTTC. Residues: CASSQDSGGYTF.